These 27 T cell receptor beta chains originate from one sample sequenced in a study of blood T cell repertoires in COVID-19. Here immunoSEQ multiplex PCR was the method, and the copy in TCRdb shows in-frame clones only, minus some. The data hold 97,000 or so clones, with 65% to 90% observed a single time. The specimen was peripheral blood. The receptor set was obtained from a man between 65 and 80 years old with active or convalescent COVID-19.

V usage is TRBV9 and J usage is TRBJ2-7; tentatively, D is TRBD1 (6 bases). From germline, CDR1 is SGDLS and CDR2 YYNGEE. The CDR3 length is 14 residues. V dropped 0 bases and J dropped 2 bases, with 9 bases sitting between them. The CDR3 spells CASSVGDTTYEQYF. Written as DNA, the CDR3 is TGTGCCAGCAGCGTAGGGGACACGACCTACGAGCAGTACTTC. Filled out from reference TRBV9 and TRBJ2-7, the complete variable domain reads DSGVTQTPKHLITATGQRVTLRCSPRSGDLSVYWYQQSLDQGLQFLIQYYNGEERAKGNILERFSAQQFPDLHSELNLSSLELGDSALYFCASSVGDTTYEQYFGPGTRLTVT.

The chain carries TRBV27 and TRBJ1-2; perhaps TRBD1 as D (6 bases). The V gene lost 6 bases and the J gene lost 3 bases, with 14 bases spanning the gap. CDR1 and CDR2 from the germline V gene are MNHEY and SMNVEV (reference sequence). The CDR3 runs to 14 residues. CDR3 nucleotide sequence: TGTGCCAGCAGAGAAACAGGGTCAGACTATGGCTACACCTTC. This encodes CASRETGSDYGYTF.

In its sample, this clone was seen once. The chain combines TRBV3-1 (or the pseudogene TRBV3-2) with TRBJ2-5; TRBD2 aligns across 9 bases. Germline CDR1 is LGHDT and CDR2 is YNNKEL (reference sequence). The CDR3 sequence is 17 residues long. The J segment lost 2 bases and the V segment lost 1 base, leaving 8 bases of the junction unmatched. CDR3 amino acids: CASSQAASGDTQETQYF. The CDR3 coding sequence is TGTGCCAGCAGCCAAGCCGCTAGCGGGGATACACAAGAGACCCAGTACTTC.

The chain has TRBV19 and TRBJ1-5, with 7 bases identical to TRBD1. The V and J ends lost 4 bases and 4 bases, in that order; junction bases with no gene match: 7. Germline V gene data show CDR1 as LNHDA and CDR2 as SQIVND (reference sequence). CDR3 length: 15 residues. The CDR3 DNA sequence: TGTGCCAGTAGTAAAGACAGGGTGAGAAATCAGCCCCAGCATTTT. The encoded protein is CASSKDRVRNQPQHF.

The chain carries TRBV27 and TRBJ2-7; possibly TRBD2 for D (6 bases). The germline CDR1 and CDR2 sequences are MNHEY and SMNVEV (reference sequence). The CDR3 has 14 amino acids. Trimming stripped 4 bases from V and 3 bases from J, with 13 bases between. CDR3 coding DNA: TGTGCCAGCAGTTCCCCGGGACTCCACTACGAGCAGTACTTC. Amino acids: CASSSPGLHYEQYF.

The chain carries TRBV30 and TRBJ2-3; 8 nucleotides line up with TRBD2. This CDR3 spans 12 amino acids. Germline assignment: CDR1 GTSNPN and CDR2 SVGIG (reference sequence). V dropped 5 bases and J dropped 5; count of bases not matched to a gene: 3. CDR3 DNA sequence: TGTGCCTGGGCGGGACTAGTAGATACGCAGTATTTT. This gives the protein CAWAGLVDTQYF.

V is TRBV11-3 and J is TRBJ2-7, with 8 bases fitting TRBD1. Germline CDR1 and CDR2: SGHNT and YENEEA. V lost 5 bases and J lost 6; bases outside the gene matches: 9. The CDR3 is made up of 14 amino acids. CDR3 DNA: TGTGCCAGCAGCGTCAGACAGGGGCAGGGCGAGCAGTACTTC. Translated, it gives CASSVRQGQGEQYF.

The chain links TRBV3-1 (or the pseudogene TRBV3-2) to TRBJ1-4; D possibly corresponds to TRBD1 (6 bases). Trimming took 1 base from V and 4 from J, leaving 10 bases between them. The CDR3 is 15 amino acids. Germline V gene lookup returns CDR1 LGHDT and CDR2 YNNKEL (reference sequence). The CDR3 reads CASSQADRINEKLFF. CDR3 coding DNA: TGTGCCAGCAGCCAAGCGGACAGAATTAATGAAAAACTGTTTTTT.

The chain links TRBV5-1 to TRBJ1-2, with 7 positions matching TRBD1. The germline CDR1 and CDR2 sequences are SGHRS and YFSETQ. V trimming: 4 bases; J trimming: 3 bases; junction bases outside the gene matches: 9. CDR3 length equals 15 residues. Here the CDR3 DNA reads TGCGCCAGCAGCCCTAACAGGGGTGTAGACTATGGCTACACCTTC. Protein sequence: CASSPNRGVDYGYTF.

The chain recombines TRBV9 with TRBJ2-3; D possibly corresponds to TRBD1 (6 bases). The CDR3 length is 15 residues. V was shortened by 1 base and J by 2 bases, with 11 bases between the two germline ends. The germline CDR1 and CDR2 sequences are SGDLS and YYNGEE. The CDR3 sequence: CASSVLTGITDTQYF. In DNA form, the CDR3 reads TGTGCCAGCAGCGTACTGACAGGAATCACAGATACGCAGTATTTT.

This clone has more than one count but fewer than ten. V and J are TRBV2 and TRBJ1-1; D unresolved. Per the germline V gene, CDR1 is SNHLY and CDR2 is FYNNEI. V dropped 6 bases and J dropped 4 bases, with 15 bases sitting between them. The CDR3 loop spans 14 amino acids. As DNA, the CDR3 is TGTGCCAGCAGACCAGCCGGGGTGAGCACTGAAGCTTTCTTT. Translating it yields CASRPAGVSTEAFF.

The chain uses TRBV18 and TRBJ1-3; a weak D match, TRBD1 (6 bases). Germline V gene sequence: CDR1 KGHSH, CDR2 LQKENI. The ends were cut back, 1 base at V and 6 bases at J, with 10 bases in the middle. This CDR3 is 14 amino acids long. The CDR3 DNA reads TGTGCCAGCTCACCACGGGCAGGGGAAAACACCATATATTTT. This sequence encodes CASSPRAGENTIYF.

The rearrangement joins TRBV7-2 to TRBJ2-1; 10 bases line up with TRBD2. V lost 2 bases, J lost 13 bases, and 8 bases stayed unmatched. Germline V gene data show CDR1 as SGHTA and CDR2 as FQGNSA. The length of the CDR3 is 14 residues. CDR3 DNA: TGTGCCAGCAGCTTACGGGGACTAGCGCCGGATCAGTTCTTC. It codes for CASSLRGLAPDQFF.

V and J are TRBV15 and TRBJ2-4, with a possible D match to TRBD2 (7 bases). Trimming left V 5 bases short and J 0 bases short, with 17 bases between. Germline V gives CDR1 LNHNV, CDR2 YYDKDF (reference sequence). This CDR3 is 17 amino acids long. For the CDR3, the DNA is TGTGCCACCAGCGGGGGAGGGGGAAGCAAAGCCAAAAACATTCAGTACTTC. Protein product: CATSGGGGSKAKNIQYF. Full variable domain (remainder filled in from reference TRBV15 and TRBJ2-4): DAMVIQNPRYQVTQFGKPVTLSCSQTLNHNVMYWYQQKSSQAPKLLFHYYDKDFNNEADTPDNFQSRRPNTSFCFLDIRSPGLGDTAMYLCATSGGGGSKAKNIQYFGAGTRLSVL.

The V and J genes are TRBV6-1 and TRBJ2-3; 7 nucleotides agree with TRBD2. There are 15 residues in the CDR3. The germline V gene has CDR1 MNHNS and CDR2 SASEGT. The V gene end was trimmed by 2 bases and the J gene end by 3 bases; junction bases not matched to a gene: 5. The CDR3 loop is CASSERGRVTDTQYF. The DNA of the CDR3 is TGTGCCAGCAGTGAAAGAGGGAGGGTGACAGATACGCAGTATTTT.

The gene calls are TRBV5-6 and TRBJ1-2, with unresolved D. V lost 0 bases and J 7 bases, leaving 13 bases between the germline ends. CDR3 length: 14 residues. Per the germline V gene, CDR1 is SGHDT and CDR2 is YYEEEE. The CDR3 region is CASSLGFGSGGYTF. As DNA, the CDR3 is TGTGCCAGCAGCTTGGGGTTCGGATCGGGTGGCTACACCTTC. Drawing the rest from reference TRBV5-6 and TRBJ1-2, the complete variable domain is DAGVTQSPTHLIKTRGQQVTLRCSPKSGHDTVSWYQQALGQGPQFIFQYYEEEERQRGNFPDRFSGHQFPNYSSELNVNALLLGDSALYLCASSLGFGSGGYTFGSGTRLTVV.

This clone has only one observation. This sequence joins TRBV2 and TRBJ1-1; D gene ambiguous. The length of the CDR3 is 13 residues. The germline V gene encodes CDR1 SNHLY and CDR2 FYNNEI. V gave up 2 bases and J gave up 4 bases, with 8 bases separating them. CDR3 nucleotides: TGTGCCAGCAGTGAAATCGGGTCCACTGAAGCTTTCTTT. It specifies CASSEIGSTEAFF.

The CDR3 loop is CASSPSGETQYF. In DNA form, the CDR3 reads TGTGCCAGCAGCCCATCAGGGGAGACCCAGTACTTC. V is TRBV14 and J is TRBJ2-5; D possibly corresponds to TRBD1 (5 bases). The germline V gene encodes CDR1 SGHDN and CDR2 FVKESK. CDR3 length equals 12 residues. The germline V and J ends were trimmed by 4 bases and 5 bases, with 8 bases remaining between them. Full variable domain (rest looked up from reference TRBV14 and TRBJ2-5): EAGVTQFPSHSVIEKGQTVTLRCDPISGHDNLYWYRRVMGKEIKFLLHFVKESKQDESGMPNNRFLAERTGGTYSTLKVQPAELEDSGVYFCASSPSGETQYFGPGTRLLVL.

The chain employs TRBV7-2 and TRBJ1-2; D possibly corresponds to TRBD1 (5 bases). CDR1 is SGHTA, CDR2 FQGNSA, per germline. The V end lost 5 bases, the J end lost 1 base, and 11 bases lay between the germline ends. The length of the CDR3 is 14 residues. Here the CDR3 DNA reads TGTGCCAGCAGCCTCCAGGGATTTAACTATGGCTACACCTTC. The encoded protein is CASSLQGFNYGYTF.

Points on this clone: Within the sample, other DNA sequences also encode this same CDR3. The gene calls are TRBV3-1 (or the pseudogene TRBV3-2) and TRBJ2-5; TRBD1 matches 9 bases. This CDR3 has 15 amino acids. J lost 4 bases, V lost 0 bases, and 3 bases had no gene match. The germline V gene has CDR1 LGHDT and CDR2 YNNKEL (reference sequence). CDR3 sequence reads: CASSQDLDRGETQYF. The CDR3 nucleotides are TGTGCCAGCAGCCAAGACTTGGACAGGGGAGAGACCCAGTACTTC.

The chain combines TRBV14 with TRBJ2-1; TRBD2 is a possible D gene (5 bases). Between the trimmed V and J ends, which lost 6 bases and 0 bases, there was a span of 12 bases. The CDR3 sequence is 15 residues long. Germline V gives CDR1 SGHDN, CDR2 FVKESK. In nucleotides, the CDR3 is TGTGCCAGCAGGCGGACTGCCGACTCCTACAATGAGCAGTTCTTC. This gives the protein CASRRTADSYNEQFF.

The chain is built from TRBV5-1 and TRBJ2-3; D is undetermined. The V gene lost 0 bases and the J gene lost 3 bases, with 8 bases spanning the gap. CDR1 is SGHRS and CDR2 is YFSETQ in the germline V gene. The CDR3 contains 14 residues. CDR3 in amino acids: CASSLGQRTDTQYF. DNA for the CDR3: TGCGCCAGCAGCTTGGGACAAAGGACAGATACGCAGTATTTT.

V gene TRBV5-6 combines with J gene TRBJ1-5; a possible D gene is TRBD1 (5 bases). CDR3 length: 15 amino acids. CDR1 is SGHDT, CDR2 YYEEEE, per germline. Trimming removed 3 bases at V and 4 bases at J, with 14 bases between. CDR3 nucleotide sequence: TGTGCCAGCAGCTCCACAGGTGGAGGGAATCAGCCCCAGCATTTT. Translated: CASSSTGGGNQPQHF.

The chain employs TRBV12-5 and TRBJ1-1; D perhaps matches TRBD1 (5 bases). The CDR3 has 16 amino acids. V was pared by 2 bases and J by 2 bases, with 15 bases between. Germline-derived CDR1 and CDR2 are LGHNT and FRNRAP. CDR3 sequence reads: CASGLSLDTINTEAFF. CDR3 nucleotides: TGTGCTAGTGGTTTGTCGTTGGACACCATAAACACTGAAGCTTTCTTT.

This sequence joins TRBV11-2 and TRBJ2-2; 9 bases line up with TRBD1. This CDR3 region has 15 residues. The V gene end was trimmed by 5 bases and the J gene end by 4 bases; junction bases not matched to a gene: 5. Germline V gene data show CDR1 as SGHAT and CDR2 as FQNNGV. The CDR3 is CASSPRDRATGELFF. The CDR3 nucleotides are TGTGCCAGCAGCCCCCGGGACAGGGCCACCGGGGAGCTGTTTTTT.

The rearrangement uses TRBV18 and TRBJ2-7; 8 positions agree with TRBD2. Germline-derived CDR1 and CDR2 are KGHSH and LQKENI. With 0 bases clipped from V and 7 bases from J, the junction kept 8 bases outside the gene matches. This CDR3 has 15 residues. The DNA of the CDR3 is TGTGCCAGCTCACCACCGTTCATAGCGGGGAGAGAGCAGTACTTC. As protein: CASSPPFIAGREQYF.

This clone was seen only a few times. The chain is built from TRBV6-5 and TRBJ1-1; D gene uncertain. In germline, CDR1 is MNHEY, CDR2 SVGAGI. The CDR3 sequence is 13 residues long. With 7 bases removed from V and 0 bases from J, the gap between germline ends came to 9 bases. The CDR3 DNA reads TGTGCCAGCAACAACGGGATGAACACTGAAGCTTTCTTT. It yields the protein CASNNGMNTEAFF.